Described below is a single TCR beta chain sequence and its context. Some clones are missing from TCRdb's copy, which holds only in-frame ones; the method was immunoSEQ multiplex PCR. Seen here are approximately 480,000 clones, 89% observed once, and the top ten hold roughly 1%. Enrollment of patients from Seattle took place during active infection, with longitudinal follow-up. Germline assignment: CDR1 SGHAT and CDR2 FQNNGV. The CDR3 covers 16 residues. Trimming removed 5 bases from V and 3 bases from J, with 16 bases in between. The data derive from a study of blood T cell repertoires in COVID-19. At the level of the study: Researchers got acute and convalescent COVID-19 samples from the United States, Italy and Spain.

This clonotype was obtained from a man between 18 and 35 years old with COVID-19, enrolled during active disease. The sequencing input was peripheral blood. The genes are TRBV11-2 and TRBJ2-2; TRBD1 might be the D (5 bases). Here the CDR3 DNA reads TGTGCCAGCAGCCGGACCAGGGAATTGGACACCGGGGAGCTGTTTTTT. This sequence encodes CASSRTRELDTGELFF. The variable domain in full, completed from reference TRBV11-2 and TRBJ2-2, reads EAGVAQSPRYKIIEKRQSVAFWCNPISGHATLYWYQQILGQGPKLLIQFQNNGVVDDSQLPKDRFSAERLKGVDSTLKIQPAKLEDSAVYLCASSRTRELDTGELFFGEGSRLTVL.